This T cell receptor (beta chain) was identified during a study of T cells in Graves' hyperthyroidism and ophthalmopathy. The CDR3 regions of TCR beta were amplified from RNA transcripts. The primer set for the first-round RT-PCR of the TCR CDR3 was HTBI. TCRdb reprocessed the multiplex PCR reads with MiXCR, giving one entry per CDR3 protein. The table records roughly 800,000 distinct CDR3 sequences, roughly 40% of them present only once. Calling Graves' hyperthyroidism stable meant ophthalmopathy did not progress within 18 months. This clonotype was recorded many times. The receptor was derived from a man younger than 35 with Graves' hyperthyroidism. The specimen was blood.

The CDR3 reads CASSSGLAPYEQYF. CDR3 nucleotide sequence: TGTGCCAGCAGCTCGGGACTAGCGCCCTACGAGCAGTACTTC. This chain joins TRBV7-9 and TRBJ2-7, with 10 positions matching TRBD2. This CDR3 region has 14 residues. CDR1 and CDR2 from the germline V gene are SEHNR and FQNEAQ (reference sequence). V lost 4 bases to trimming and J lost 2 bases; unmatched junction nucleotides: 2. The full variable domain, with the rest looked up from reference TRBV7-9 and TRBJ2-7, is DTGVSQNPRHKITKRGQNVTFRCDPISEHNRLYWYRQTLGQGPEFLTYFQNEAQLEKSRLLSDRFSAERPKGSFSTLEIQRTEQGDSAMYLCASSSGLAPYEQYFGPGTRLTVT.